A selection of T cell receptor beta chains follows, all from one sample in a study of cytomegalovirus exposure and HLA in healthy donors. Some clones are missing from TCRdb's copy, which holds only in-frame ones; the method was immunoSEQ multiplex PCR. The repertoire holds 120,000 to 150,000 clones, roughly 80% seen once, with 8.8% in the top ten. The specimen sequenced was PBMCs. These receptors were collected from a woman between 45 and 65 years old in good health and CMV-seropositive. Both conserved end residues are part of each CDR3. The D gene is left open where the match is weak. Clone size is shown for a subset of rows, as once, few, many or a class of expanded clone.

D gene	J gene	clone size	V gene	CDR3 protein	CDR3 DNA
TRBD1	TRBJ1-2	few	TRBV7-2	CASSPDRGLWNGYTF	TGTGCCAGCAGCCCAGACAGGGGGCTATGGAATGGCTACACCTTC
NA	TRBJ1-3	NA	TRBV9	CASSVGAGNSGNTIYF	TGTGCCAGCAGCGTTGGAGCAGGGAACTCTGGAAACACCATATATTTT
NA	TRBJ2-7	NA	TRBV27	CASSLWDSGGGAGEQYF	TGTGCCAGCAGTTTATGGGATTCAGGTGGGGGGGCAGGCGAGCAGTACTTC
NA	TRBJ1-1	NA	TRBV9	CASSVQGQFNTEAFF	TGTGCCAGCAGCGTCCAAGGACAGTTTAACACTGAAGCTTTCTTT
NA	TRBJ1-6	NA	TRBV27	CASSSGQSPLHF	TGTGCCAGCAGTTCAGGACAGTCACCCCTCCACTTT
TRBD1	TRBJ1-2	NA	TRBV4-1	CASSQMNRGIHGYTF	TGCGCCAGCAGCCAAATGAACAGGGGAATCCATGGCTACACCTTC
TRBD1	TRBJ1-4	NA	TRBV7-9	CASRTGGNEKLFF	TGTGCCAGCAGGACAGGGGGTAATGAAAAACTGTTTTTT
TRBD2	TRBJ2-2	once	TRBV6-4	CASSDWRTSGGSNTGELFF	TGTGCCAGCAGTGACTGGAGGACTAGCGGGGGATCGAACACCGGGGAGCTGTTTTTT
TRBD1	TRBJ2-1	NA	TRBV11-3	CASSHTRDRGSNEQFF	TGTGCCAGCAGCCACACACGGGACAGGGGTAGCAATGAGCAGTTCTTC
NA	TRBJ1-6	few	TRBV13	CASSASRDGHYSPLHF	TGTGCCAGCAGCGCATCGCGGGACGGACATTATTCACCCCTCCACTTT
TRBD1	TRBJ2-3	NA	TRBV14	CASSQTGGPLGTDTQYF	TGTGCCAGCAGCCAAACAGGGGGACCGCTGGGCACAGATACGCAGTATTTT
TRBD2	TRBJ2-1	NA	TRBV2	CASRSSGGAYNEQFF	TGTGCCAGCAGGAGTAGCGGGGGGGCCTACAATGAGCAGTTCTTC
NA	TRBJ1-3	once	TRBV18	CASSPNQGTGNTIYF	TGTGCCAGCTCACCCAACCAGGGTACTGGAAACACCATATATTTT
NA	TRBJ1-2	NA	TRBV30	CAWSVPLDRGYGYTF	TGTGCCTGGAGTGTACCTCTGGACAGAGGCTATGGCTACACCTTC
NA	TRBJ1-1	few	TRBV7-3	CASSFLGGVNTEAFF	TGTGCCAGCAGCTTCCTCGGAGGGGTGAACACTGAAGCTTTCTTT
NA	TRBJ1-6	once	TRBV6-6	CASSLHNDSPLHF	TGTGCCAGCAGTTTACATAACGATTCACCCCTCCACTTT
TRBD2	TRBJ2-7	once	TRBV9	CASSRLAGGPIGSNEQYF	TGTGCCAGCAGTCGACTAGCGGGGGGCCCAATCGGATCAAACGAGCAGTACTTC
NA	TRBJ2-3	few	TRBV11-2	CASSLLGGGSDTQYF	TGTGCCAGCAGCTTATTGGGAGGGGGATCCGATACGCAGTATTTT
NA	TRBJ1-2	NA	TRBV28	CASRRFGGGQSYGYTF	TGTGCCAGCAGACGCTTTGGGGGGGGGCAGTCCTATGGCTACACCTTC
TRBD1	TRBJ2-1	NA	TRBV9	CASSPGTGGNEQFF	TGTGCCAGCAGCCCCGGGACAGGGGGGAATGAGCAGTTCTTC
NA	TRBJ1-2	NA	TRBV7-8	CASSLAETSYGYTF	TGTGCCAGCAGCTTAGCGGAGACGTCCTATGGCTACACCTTC
TRBD1	TRBJ2-1	few	TRBV19	CASSIDGRGQLYNEQFF	TGTGCCAGTAGTATAGATGGCAGGGGGCAATTGTACAATGAGCAGTTCTTC
NA	TRBJ2-3	NA	TRBV7-9	CASSYPVGTGSTDTQYF	TGTGCCAGCAGCTACCCAGTAGGGACTGGGAGCACAGATACGCAGTATTTT
NA	TRBJ2-1	NA	TRBV5-1	CASSLDIPASSYNEQFF	TGCGCCAGCAGCTTGGATATACCCGCCAGCTCCTACAATGAGCAGTTCTTC
TRBD1	TRBJ1-6	few	TRBV7-8	CASSVSRDRDNSPLHF	TGTGCCAGCAGCGTGAGCCGGGACAGGGATAATTCACCCCTCCACTTT
TRBD1	TRBJ2-2	NA	TRBV30	CAWSKTGAVPTGELFF	TGTGCCTGGAGTAAAACAGGGGCAGTTCCCACCGGGGAGCTGTTTTTT
NA	TRBJ1-4	NA	TRBV5-5	CASSFQFATNEKLFF	TGTGCCAGCAGCTTCCAGTTTGCAACTAATGAAAAACTGTTTTTT
NA	TRBJ1-5	few	TRBV2	CASSARRQILFLQPQHF	TGTGCCAGCAGTGCACGTCGACAGATTCTATTCCTTCAGCCCCAGCATTTT
NA	TRBJ1-1	NA	TRBV2	CASSLYTNTEAFF	TGTGCCAGCAGCCTTTACACGAACACTGAAGCTTTCTTT
NA	TRBJ1-5	NA	TRBV16	CASSQSGGNQPQHF	TGTGCCAGCAGCCAATCCGGCGGTAATCAGCCCCAGCATTTT
NA	TRBJ1-2	NA	TRBV28	CASSLNGYGYTF	TGTGCCAGCAGTTTAAACGGGTATGGCTACACCTTC
NA	TRBJ2-7	NA	TRBV19	CASSIRDTDEQYF	TGTGCCAGTAGTATCAGGGACACGGACGAGCAGTACTTC
TRBD1	TRBJ2-1	NA	TRBV7-2	CASSLDRVNEQFF	TGTGCCAGCAGCTTGGACAGGGTCAATGAGCAGTTCTTC
NA	TRBJ1-5	NA	TRBV28	CASSLWTGDDNQPQHF	TGTGCCAGCAGTTTATGGACAGGTGACGACAATCAGCCCCAGCATTTT
NA	TRBJ1-6	NA	TRBV19	CASRTGSSYNSPLHF	TGTGCCAGTAGGACGGGGAGCTCCTATAATTCACCCCTCCACTTT
NA	TRBJ2-3	NA	TRBV7-2	CASSPSLATRTDTQYF	TGTGCCAGCAGCCCCAGCCTAGCGACGCGCACAGATACGCAGTATTTT
TRBD2	TRBJ2-3	few	TRBV9	CASSPSGGKRGFTTDTQYF	TGTGCCAGCAGCCCCAGCGGGGGGAAGCGGGGGTTCACCACAGATACGCAGTATTTT
NA	TRBJ2-2	NA	TRBV27	CASTPSSNTGELFF	TGTGCCAGCACCCCGAGCTCGAACACCGGGGAGCTGTTTTTT
NA	TRBJ1-1	NA	TRBV2	CASSFAAGEVTEAFF	TGTGCCAGCAGTTTCGCTGCGGGGGAGGTCACTGAAGCTTTCTTT
NA	TRBJ2-1	NA	TRBV6-1	CAGTRDTYNEQFF	TGTGCCGGGACGCGGGATACCTACAATGAGCAGTTCTTC
NA	TRBJ1-5	NA	TRBV5-1	CASSRDGGRNQPQHF	TGCGCCAGCAGCAGGGACGGGGGGAGGAATCAGCCCCAGCATTTT
NA	TRBJ2-1	NA	TRBV7-2	CASSYGGALQAEQFF	TGTGCCAGCAGCTATGGGGGGGCCCTTCAGGCGGAGCAGTTCTTC
NA	TRBJ2-2	once	TRBV11-1	CASSFSYTGELFF	TGTGCCAGCAGCTTTTCTTACACCGGGGAGCTGTTTTTT
NA	TRBJ1-1	NA	TRBV11-2	CASSAEPGHHEEAFF	TGTGCCAGCAGCGCGGAACCGGGACACCACGAGGAAGCTTTCTTT
TRBD1	TRBJ1-2	few	TRBV19	CASSIYRGSNYGYTF	TGTGCCAGTAGTATTTACAGGGGGTCCAACTATGGCTACACCTTC
NA	TRBJ1-3	NA	TRBV5-5	CASSFPPAGSSGNTIYF	TGTGCCAGCAGCTTCCCGCCGGCGGGAAGCTCTGGAAACACCATATATTTT
TRBD1	TRBJ2-7	NA	TRBV10-3	CAISESAGGVLAEQYF	TGTGCCATCAGTGAGTCTGCAGGGGGCGTATTAGCCGAGCAGTACTTC
TRBD1	TRBJ2-7	NA	TRBV11-2	CASRRQGDYEQYF	TGTGCCAGCCGACGACAGGGGGATTACGAGCAGTACTTC
TRBD1	TRBJ2-5	NA	TRBV19	CASRTGETQYF	TGTGCCAGTAGGACAGGGGAGACCCAGTACTTC
TRBD2	TRBJ2-1	NA	TRBV18	CASSPPRAGGNEQFF	TGTGCCAGCTCACCACCGAGGGCGGGGGGCAATGAGCAGTTCTTC
NA	TRBJ1-1	few	TRBV5-4	CASSFGALKAFF	TGTGCCAGCAGCTTTGGGGCTCTCAAAGCTTTCTTT
NA	TRBJ2-7	NA	TRBV28	CASSLQAYEQYF	TGTGCCAGCAGTCTACAGGCCTACGAGCAGTACTTC
NA	TRBJ1-3	NA	TRBV28	CASSSPGTIGNTIYF	TGTGCCAGCAGCTCTCCCGGGACAATTGGAAACACCATATATTTT
TRBD1	TRBJ2-7	NA	TRBV18	CASSPRPGQGAEQYF	TGTGCCAGCTCACCGCGTCCGGGACAGGGTGCCGAGCAGTACTTC
NA	TRBJ1-2	once	TRBV7-9	CASSYEPIAGYTF	TGTGCCAGCAGTTATGAACCTATCGCTGGCTACACCTTC